One T cell receptor (beta chain) is described in this entry. What it binds is not known. This entry comes from a study of shared clonotypes between healthy human individuals. Study-level findings and limits: Clonotypes shared by all four sorted-subset donors had higher generation probabilities than non-shared clonotypes.

CDR1 is SEHNR and CDR2 is FQNEAQ in the germline V gene (reference sequence). The V end was cut by 2 bases, the J end by 4 bases, with 8 bases between. This CDR3 comprises 14 residues. The table came from immunoSEQ multiplex PCR; TCRdb's copy has only in-frame clones and leaves some out. Of millions of clones listed, approximately 95% are singletons. This clonotype was obtained from a man younger than 30 in good health. Sequencing input: naive CD4+ T cells sorted from blood. Subset given: CD45RA+ positively selected. The rearrangement uses TRBV7-9 and TRBJ2-2; D gene uncertain. The CDR3 nucleotides are TGTGCCAGCAGCTTAATCGGGTTCACCGGGGAGCTGTTTTTT. It is translated as CASSLIGFTGELFF.